In its sample, the clone carrying this TCR beta chain was seen a few times. TCRdb redid the calling of the 5' RACE reads with MiXCR, one entry per CDR3 protein. Of about 140,000 distinct CDR3 sequences in the sample, approximately 9.2% were seen once. The record originates from a study of CD8 T cells in ankylosing spondylitis. The CDR3 totals 11 residues. V was cut by 4 bases and J by 4 bases, with 7 bases left in between. In germline, CDR1 is DFQATT, CDR2 SNEGSKA (reference sequence). Sequencing was carried out using synovial fluid, either unsorted or a sorted T cell fraction (not recorded which). V and J are TRBV20-1 and TRBJ1-2; D remains unclear. This TCR was sampled from a male donor with ankylosing spondylitis. The CDR3 region has the DNA TGCAGTGCTACCCCTGCCTATGGCTACACCTTC. Translating it yields CSATPAYGYTF.